The rows below give T cell receptor beta chains drawn from one sample of a study of blood T cell repertoires in COVID-19. The table came from immunoSEQ multiplex PCR; TCRdb's copy has only in-frame clones and leaves some out. The profile shows tens of thousands of clones, about 92% of them singletons. Specimen: peripheral blood. These receptors all come from a man aged 55 to 70 with acute or convalescent COVID-19. Each CDR3 is given with its conserved first and last residue. Fields, in order: D gene, clone size, V gene, J gene, CDR3 DNA, CDR3 protein. The D gene is left open where the match is weak. Not all rows give a size; the values are once, few, many and, for expanded clones, a class.

>TRBD1|.|TRBV9|TRBJ2-3
TGTGCCAGCAGCGCGGACAGGGGGTTCACAGATACGCAGTATTTT
CASSADRGFTDTQYF
>TRBD1|.|TRBV2|TRBJ1-4
TGTGCCAGCAGTCTGGACAGGGCAACTAATGAAAAACTGTTTTTT
CASSLDRATNEKLFF
>TRBD1|.|TRBV5-1|TRBJ1-1
TGCGCCAGCCGGACAGGGGAGGGCACTGAAGCTTTCTTT
CASRTGEGTEAFF
>.|.|TRBV20-1|TRBJ1-2
TGCAGTGCTAGAGAACGGTATGGCTACACCTTC
CSARERYGYTF
>TRBD1|.|TRBV3-1/TRBV3-2|TRBJ1-2
TGTGCCAGCAGCCAAGACAGGGGGCCTCACTATGGCTACACCTTC
CASSQDRGPHYGYTF
>.|.|TRBV7-3|TRBJ1-1
TGTGCCAGCAGCTCTAGGGGCGCAAACACTGAAGCTTTCTTT
CASSSRGANTEAFF
>.|.|TRBV5-4|TRBJ2-3
TGTGCCAGCAGCTTACTCCCAGGGGATACGCAGTATTTT
CASSLLPGDTQYF
>.|once|TRBV5-6|TRBJ1-1
TGTGCCAGCAGGCAGGGGAAAAACACTGAAGCTTTCTTT
CASRQGKNTEAFF
>.|.|TRBV6-5|TRBJ2-3
TGTGCCAGCGCGTTCGGAGGGACGCAGTATTTT
CASAFGGTQYF
>.|.|TRBV2|TRBJ1-2
TGTGCCAGCAGTGTAGGGGACACTTTCTATGGCTACACCTTC
CASSVGDTFYGYTF
>.|.|TRBV11-3|TRBJ2-2
TGTGCCAGCAGCACAGCACAAAACACCGGGGAGCTGTTTTTT
CASSTAQNTGELFF
>TRBD1|.|TRBV5-1|TRBJ1-1
TGCGCCAGCAGCCTCGGACAGGGGGGGAGAGCTTTCTTT
CASSLGQGGRAFF
>TRBD1|.|TRBV10-2|TRBJ1-1
TGCGCCAGCATCCTCAGACAGGGGGGGATGAACACTGAAGCTTTCTTT
CASILRQGGMNTEAFF
>.|.|TRBV6-5|TRBJ1-3
TGTGCCAGCAGTTACACCTTACAGGGTGCTGGAAACACCATATATTTT
CASSYTLQGAGNTIYF
>.|.|TRBV4-1|TRBJ1-2
TGCGCCAGCAGCCCCCTGGCAGGGAATGGCTACACCTTC
CASSPLAGNGYTF
>TRBD2|.|TRBV2|TRBJ2-1
TGTGCCAGCAGTGAGACTAGCACCCACAATGAGCAGTTCTTC
CASSETSTHNEQFF
>TRBD1|once|TRBV7-9|TRBJ1-5
TGTGCCAGCAGCTTTGGAGGGGACAGGGGCGATCAGCCCCAGCATTTT
CASSFGGDRGDQPQHF
>.|.|TRBV6-6|TRBJ2-6
TGTGCCAGCAGTCGGTACGGTGGGCCCTCTGGGGCCAACGTCCTGACTTTC
CASSRYGGPSGANVLTF
>.|.|TRBV5-1|TRBJ1-4
TGCGCCAGCAGTTCGCAGGGAGGTTCTAATGAAAAACTGTTTTTT
CASSSQGGSNEKLFF
>TRBD1|.|TRBV7-2|TRBJ1-3
TGTGCCAGCAGCTTACGGGGACAGGGGTCTGGAAACACCATATATTTT
CASSLRGQGSGNTIYF
>TRBD2|.|TRBV6-6|TRBJ2-3
TGTGCCAGCAGTTACGGGGGGGGTAAGACAGATACGCAGTATTTT
CASSYGGGKTDTQYF
>TRBD2|.|TRBV6-2/TRBV6-3|TRBJ2-1
TGTGCCAGCAGTCACCCGGGAGGCAGGGCCAATGAGCAGTTCTTC
CASSHPGGRANEQFF
>.|few|TRBV27|TRBJ1-1
TGTGCCAGCAGTTTACGCAGGGCCGGTACTGAAGCTTTCTTT
CASSLRRAGTEAFF
>.|.|TRBV6-1|TRBJ1-2
TGTGCCAGCAGTGAGCAAATGGAGGGTGGGTCCTATGGCTACACCTTC
CASSEQMEGGSYGYTF
>.|.|TRBV5-1|TRBJ2-1
TGCGCCAGCAGCTTGGCCCCGCAGAATGAGCAGTTCTTC
CASSLAPQNEQFF
>.|.|TRBV6-1|TRBJ1-5
TGTGCCAGCAGTGAATTTAGAGAGGGGGTGGTAAGCAATCAGCCCCAGCATTTT
CASSEFREGVVSNQPQHF
>.|.|TRBV27|TRBJ1-5
TGTGCCAGCAGCCCCGGGAACACCGAGACGCCTGGTAGCAATCAGCCCCAGCATTTT
CASSPGNTETPGSNQPQHF
>.|once|TRBV7-9|TRBJ2-7
TGTGCCAGCAGCGTGGACAGTTACGAGCAGTACTTC
CASSVDSYEQYF
>.|.|TRBV18|TRBJ1-1
TGTGCCAGCTCACGGGGGCAGGGCACTGAAGCTTTCTTT
CASSRGQGTEAFF
>.|.|TRBV6-5|TRBJ2-7
TGTGCCAGTACCAGGGACTCCTACGAGCAGTACTTC
CASTRDSYEQYF
>.|.|TRBV25-1|TRBJ1-1
TGTGCCAGCAGTGGGTACGGGGGGCTGAGGAGTCGTCTCACTGAAGCTTTCTTT
CASSGYGGLRSRLTEAFF
>.|once|TRBV10-3|TRBJ1-5
TGTGCCATCAGTGAGGGACAGCGCAACGGGCAGCCCCAGCATTTT
CAISEGQRNGQPQHF
>.|.|TRBV4-2|TRBJ1-5
TGTGCCAGCAGCCAAGTACGTCTGACAAATAGCAATCAGCCCCAGCATTTT
CASSQVRLTNSNQPQHF
>.|.|TRBV5-1|TRBJ1-3
TGCGCCAGCAGCACTAATGAGGGGGGGTCTGGAAACACCATATATTTT
CASSTNEGGSGNTIYF
>TRBD1|.|TRBV19|TRBJ1-2
TGTGCCAGTAGTACCCGGGACAGGGGCTATGGCTACACCTTC
CASSTRDRGYGYTF
>TRBD1|.|TRBV19|TRBJ1-1
TGTGCCAGTAGGGACAGGCTCATGAACACTGAAGCTTTCTTT
CASRDRLMNTEAFF
>.|.|TRBV7-3|TRBJ1-1
TGTGCCAGCAGCGGACAGCCGAACACTGAAGCTTTCTTT
CASSGQPNTEAFF
>TRBD1|.|TRBV5-1|TRBJ1-4
TGCGCCAGCAGCCGGACGAGCGGACAGGGGCCAACTAATGAAAAACTGTTTTTT
CASSRTSGQGPTNEKLFF
>.|few|TRBV11-2|TRBJ2-2
TGTGCCAGCAGCCAGATAACAGGCCCCGGGGAGCTGTTTTTT
CASSQITGPGELFF
>.|once|TRBV9|TRBJ1-1
TGTGCCAGCAGCGCTACTGTTTCGAACACTGAAGCTTTCTTT
CASSATVSNTEAFF
>TRBD1|.|TRBV3-1/TRBV3-2|TRBJ1-1
TGTGCCAGCAGCCAAGTTTCCGGGACAGGGGGCACTGAAGCTTTCTTT
CASSQVSGTGGTEAFF
>.|few|TRBV19|TRBJ2-5
TGTGCCAGTAGTATTATCCCCGGGGGTCAGGGCCGGCTCCAAGAGACCCAGTACTTC
CASSIIPGGQGRLQETQYF
>.|.|TRBV30|TRBJ2-2
TGTGCCTGGAGCGACATAAACAGGGTTCCTTACGGGGAGCTGTTTTTT
CAWSDINRVPYGELFF
>TRBD1|.|TRBV6-6|TRBJ1-6
TGTGCCAGCACCGGACAGGGTTACTCACCCCTCCACTTT
CASTGQGYSPLHF
>TRBD1|.|TRBV5-1|TRBJ1-2
TGCGCCAGCAGCGGAAGGACAGGGGGCACCCTTAACTATGGCTACACCTTC
CASSGRTGGTLNYGYTF
>TRBD2|.|TRBV2|TRBJ2-2
TGTGCCAGCAGGGACCTCGGTCTAGCGGGGAACACCGGGGAGCTGTTTTTT
CASRDLGLAGNTGELFF
>.|few|TRBV19|TRBJ1-4
TGTGCCAGTAGTCAGACAGCAACTAATGAAAAACTGTTTTTT
CASSQTATNEKLFF
>TRBD1|.|TRBV19|TRBJ1-5
TGTGCCAGTGCAGACAGGGGCAATCAGCCCCAGCATTTT
CASADRGNQPQHF
>TRBD1|.|TRBV18|TRBJ1-2
TGTGCCAGCTCACCCGAACTGGACAGGGCCAGCTATGGCTACACCTTC
CASSPELDRASYGYTF
>.|.|TRBV30|TRBJ1-3
TGTGCCTGGAGTGCCGGCAGGACTGGAAACACCATATATTTT
CAWSAGRTGNTIYF
>TRBD2|.|TRBV9|TRBJ2-7
TGTGCCAGCAGCTCCAGCCAGGGCGGGAGCTCCTACGAGCAGTACTTC
CASSSSQGGSSYEQYF